This entry lists 25 T cell receptor beta chains sequenced from one sample in a study of shared clonotypes between healthy human individuals. The protocol was immunoSEQ multiplex PCR, while the TCRdb copy is restricted to in-frame clones and leaves out a portion. This table has about 1 million clones, around 74% appearing once. What was sequenced was memory CD4+ T cells sorted from blood. The subset was: CD45RA-negative fraction. The receptors were sampled from a young man in good health.

The V gene is TRBV6-1, the J gene TRBJ1-4, with TRBD1 matching 7 bases. Per the germline V gene, CDR1 is MNHNS and CDR2 is SASEGT. The CDR3 has 15 amino acids. The V segment lost 0 bases and the J segment 6 bases; nucleotides outside the gene matches: 4. The CDR3 sequence: CASSEAWTGHEKLFF. The CDR3 DNA sequence: TGTGCCAGCAGTGAAGCCTGGACAGGCCATGAAAAACTGTTTTTT.

V gene TRBV4-1 combines with J gene TRBJ2-3, with D maybe TRBD2 (5 bases). The CDR3 is made up of 18 amino acids. The V and J ends lost 0 bases and 4 bases respectively, with 20 bases between them. The germline gives CDR1 MGHRA, CDR2 YSYEKL. CDR3 amino acids: CASSQDPPDSPGADTQYF. CDR3 nucleotides: TGCGCCAGCAGCCAAGATCCTCCGGACTCCCCCGGCGCAGATACGCAGTATTTT.

J is TRBJ2-7 and V is TRBV6-6; D not certain. With 2 bases removed from V and 2 bases from J, the gap between germline ends came to 7 bases. This CDR3 has 13 amino acids. Germline assignment: CDR1 MNHNY and CDR2 SVGAGI (reference sequence). As DNA, the CDR3 is TGTGCCAGCAGTTACGGGCTTACCTACGAGCAGTACTTC. Protein product: CASSYGLTYEQYF.

This clone showed up just once. The V and J genes are TRBV30 and TRBJ2-1, with unresolved D. This CDR3 comprises 12 residues. Looked up from germline, CDR1 is GTSNPN and CDR2 is SVGIG (reference sequence). V was pared by 2 bases and J by 7 bases, with 9 bases between. For the CDR3, the DNA is TGTGCCTGGAGTCTACTAATTAATGAGCAGTTCTTC. Translating gives CAWSLLINEQFF.

The chain joins TRBV6-1 to TRBJ2-1; TRBD2 matches 8 bases. This CDR3 region has 17 residues. Germline V lookup: CDR1 MNHNS, CDR2 SASEGT. After removal of 4 bases from V and 6 bases from J, the junction contained 14 bases not matched to a gene. The CDR3 spells CASSAKYRTSGLNEQFF. The CDR3 DNA reads as TGTGCCAGCAGTGCGAAGTATAGAACTAGCGGCCTCAATGAGCAGTTCTTC.

The V gene is TRBV7-2, the J gene TRBJ2-2; 9 nucleotides match TRBD1. CDR3 length: 15 amino acids. Germline CDR1 and CDR2: SGHTA and FQGNSA. The J segment lost 5 bases and the V segment lost 4 bases, leaving 5 bases of the junction unmatched. CDR3 in amino acids: CASSSGQGWTGELFF. The CDR3 nucleotides read TGTGCCAGCAGCTCGGGACAGGGTTGGACCGGGGAGCTGTTTTTT.

The CDR3 nucleotides are TGTGCCAGCAGTTACGTGGGGGCTCGGGAAAAACTGTTTTTT. Protein: CASSYVGAREKLFF. The rearrangement uses TRBV6-6 and TRBJ1-4; possible D gene TRBD1, 6 bases. The V gene's germline CDR1 is MNHNY and CDR2 SVGAGI (reference sequence). Deletions cut 2 bases from V and 8 bases from J, with 12 bases between. The length of the CDR3 is 14 residues.

This clone was seen only a few times. This chain connects TRBV27 to TRBJ2-1; D uncertain. This CDR3 is built from 13 residues. From germline, CDR1 is MNHEY and CDR2 SMNVEV (reference sequence). The V end was cut by 1 base, the J end by 8 bases, with 9 bases between. In nucleotides, the CDR3 is TGTGCCAGCAGTTTATTAGGGAAGGATGAGCAGTTCTTC. It translates to CASSLLGKDEQFF.

J is TRBJ2-1 and V is TRBV5-1; D might be TRBD2 (6 bases). Germline V gives CDR1 SGHRS, CDR2 YFSETQ. This CDR3 contains 15 residues. The germline V and J ends were trimmed by 4 bases and 1 base, with 12 bases remaining between them. CDR3 nucleotides: TGCGCCAGCAGCCTTGCGGGGTGGTCCTACAATGAGCAGTTCTTC. This encodes CASSLAGWSYNEQFF.

CDR3 sequence: CSVVGGAREQYF. In nucleotides, the CDR3 is TGCAGCGTTGTCGGAGGGGCGCGGGAGCAGTACTTC. This sequence joins TRBV29-1 and TRBJ2-7; maybe TRBD2 (6 bases). Trimming took 4 bases from V and 7 from J, leaving 14 bases between them. The CDR3 is made up of 12 amino acids. Per the germline V gene, CDR1 is SQVTM and CDR2 is ANQGSEA.

The chain employs TRBV6-1 and TRBJ1-1, with a possible D match to TRBD1 (5 bases). Trimming removed 3 bases at V and 1 base at J, with 9 bases between. Germline assignment: CDR1 MNHNS and CDR2 SASEGT. The CDR3 runs to 14 residues. CDR3 protein: CASSEQTENTEAFF. CDR3 sequence (DNA): TGTGCCAGCAGTGAGCAGACAGAGAACACTGAAGCTTTCTTT.

The chain employs TRBV2 and TRBJ1-4; tentatively, D is TRBD1 (5 bases). The germline V gene encodes CDR1 SNHLY and CDR2 FYNNEI. V was shortened by 6 bases and J by 8 bases, with 13 bases between the two germline ends. The CDR3 contains 13 residues. The CDR3 sequence: CASSSWGSEKLFF. The DNA for the CDR3 is TGTGCCAGCAGCTCCTGGGGGTCCGAAAAACTGTTTTTT.

The chain has TRBV18 and TRBJ2-3; D may be TRBD1 (6 bases). The ends were cut back, 3 bases at V and 0 bases at J, with 10 bases in the middle. This CDR3 is built from 15 residues. Germline CDR1 is KGHSH and CDR2 is LQKENI. Here the CDR3 reads CASSPGHLSTDTQYF. As DNA, the CDR3 is TGTGCCAGCTCACCGGGACACCTAAGCACAGATACGCAGTATTTT.

This sequence joins TRBV11-2 and TRBJ1-1; TRBD1 matches at 7 bases. V trimming: 5 bases; J trimming: 5 bases; junction bases outside the gene matches: 5. This CDR3 has 13 amino acids. Germline CDR1 and CDR2: SGHAT and FQNNGV. The CDR3 DNA follows: TGTGCCAGCAGCACTTCAGGGGGAACTGAAGCTTTCTTT. Its translation: CASSTSGGTEAFF.

Points on this clone: Other DNA sequences in this sample translate to the same CDR3. The chain uses TRBV25-1 and TRBJ1-2; D is perhaps TRBD1 (5 bases). Between the trimmed V and J ends, which lost 6 bases and 4 bases, there was a span of 12 bases. From germline, CDR1 is MGHDK and CDR2 SYGVNS. The CDR3 has 13 residues. The CDR3 reads CASSAGGGYGYTF. The CDR3 coding sequence is TGTGCCAGCAGCGCCGGGGGGGGCTATGGCTACACCTTC.

The chain has TRBV15 and TRBJ2-1, with 7 positions matching TRBD1. CDR3 length equals 15 residues. Trimming at V came to 3 bases and at J to 3 bases, leaving 5 bases not matched to a gene. The germline V gene encodes CDR1 LNHNV and CDR2 YYDKDF (reference sequence). The CDR3 DNA reads TGTGCCACCAGCAGGCCGGGACAGATCTACAATGAGCAGTTCTTC. Translating gives CATSRPGQIYNEQFF.

This clone has only one observation. V gene TRBV7-2 combines with J gene TRBJ1-1, with a weak D call TRBD1 (5 bases). Germline V lookup: CDR1 SGHTA, CDR2 FQGNSA. Trimming stripped 4 bases from V and 1 base from J, with 16 bases between. The CDR3 is 16 amino acids. Here the CDR3 reads CASSSAPRTQNTEAFF. The CDR3 nucleotides read TGTGCCAGCAGCTCAGCTCCTAGGACACAGAACACTGAAGCTTTCTTT.

The chain couples TRBV7-3 to TRBJ1-1; 7 nucleotides line up with TRBD1. The junction had 13 bases not matched to a gene; V was cut back by 5 bases and J by 1 base. CDR1 and CDR2 (germline): SGHTA, FQGTGA. This CDR3 spans 17 amino acids. The CDR3 sequence: CASSPGTAHHWNTEAFF. The DNA of the CDR3 is TGTGCCAGCAGCCCCGGGACAGCACATCACTGGAACACTGAAGCTTTCTTT.

The chain combines TRBV6-8 with TRBJ2-1, with 10 bases aligning to TRBD2. The length of the CDR3 is 18 residues. V lost 4 bases and J lost 5; bases outside the gene matches: 14. Germline CDR1 MNHGY, CDR2 SAAAGT. The CDR3 DNA reads as TGTGCCAGCAGTTTCCCGGGACTAGCGAAAGGAGGTGACAATGAGCAGTTCTTC. It encodes CASSFPGLAKGGDNEQFF.

In its sample, this clone was seen once. The chain recombines TRBV7-9 with TRBJ2-4, with TRBD1 identical over 11 bases. This CDR3 is 16 amino acids long. Trimming at V came to 0 bases and at J to 8 bases, leaving 6 bases not matched to a gene. Germline assignment: CDR1 SEHNR and CDR2 FQNEAQ (reference sequence). CDR3 bases: TGTGCCAGCAGCTTAGCGAGGACAGGGGGCATCGACATTCAGTACTTC. Encoded protein: CASSLARTGGIDIQYF.

The V call is TRBV5-4, the J call TRBJ2-5; a possible D gene is TRBD2 (6 bases). V lost 4 bases to trimming and J lost 1 base, with 11 bases between them. Germline loops: CDR1 SGHNT, CDR2 YYREEE (reference sequence). The CDR3 loop spans 14 amino acids. The CDR3 loop is CASSAGTVQETQYF. DNA for the CDR3: TGTGCCAGCAGCGCCGGGACTGTCCAAGAGACCCAGTACTTC.

The chain links TRBV7-6 to TRBJ1-6; TRBD1 matches 10 bases. Germline V lookup: CDR1 SGHVS, CDR2 FNYEAQ. This CDR3 comprises 17 residues. Trimming took 1 base from V and 9 from J; bases not matched to a gene: 9. This CDR3 reads CASSLGRAGTGASPLHF. CDR3 nucleotides: TGTGCCAGCAGCTTAGGCAGGGCCGGGACAGGGGCTTCACCCCTCCACTTT.

In its sample, this clone was seen a few times. V gene TRBV28 combines with J gene TRBJ1-6; a weak D match, TRBD1 (6 bases). Per germline, CDR1 MDHEN and CDR2 SYDVKM. The CDR3 extends over 14 amino acids. V lost 6 bases, J lost 10 bases, and 16 bases lay in between. The CDR3 sequence is CASRPGHLTSPLHF. The CDR3 DNA reads as TGTGCCAGCAGGCCGGGACACTTAACCTCACCCCTCCACTTT.

V and J are TRBV7-2 and TRBJ2-4, with no clear D. The CDR3 runs to 13 residues. The ends were cut back, 5 bases at V and 9 bases at J, with 14 bases in the middle. Germline loops: CDR1 SGHTA, CDR2 FQGNSA. CDR3 coding DNA: TGTGCCAGCAGCCCTGGGCTCAATCGCATTCAGTACTTC. Translation: CASSPGLNRIQYF.

The chain uses TRBV4-1 and TRBJ2-7; TRBD1 aligns across 9 bases. The CDR3 totals 17 residues. The V and J ends lost 2 bases and 3 bases, in that order; junction bases with no gene match: 11. Germline V gene data show CDR1 as MGHRA and CDR2 as YSYEKL. This chain's CDR3 is CASSQIGTRDRVYEQYF. CDR3 nucleotides: TGCGCCAGCAGCCAAATAGGAACCCGGGACAGGGTCTACGAGCAGTACTTC.